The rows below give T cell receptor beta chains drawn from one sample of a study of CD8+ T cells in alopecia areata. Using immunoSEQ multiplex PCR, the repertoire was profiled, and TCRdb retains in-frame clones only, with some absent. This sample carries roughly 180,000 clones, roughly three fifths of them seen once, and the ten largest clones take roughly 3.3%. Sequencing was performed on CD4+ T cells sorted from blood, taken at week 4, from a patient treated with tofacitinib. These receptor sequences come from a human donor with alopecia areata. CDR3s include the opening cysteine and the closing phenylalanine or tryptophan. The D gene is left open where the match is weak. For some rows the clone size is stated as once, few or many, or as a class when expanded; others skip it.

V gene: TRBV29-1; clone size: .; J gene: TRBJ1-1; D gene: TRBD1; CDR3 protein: CSVADRDEAFF; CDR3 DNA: TGCAGCGTCGCCGACAGGGATGAAGCTTTCTTT
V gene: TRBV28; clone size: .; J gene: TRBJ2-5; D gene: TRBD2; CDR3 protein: CASIAGGQETQYF; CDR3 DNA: TGTGCCAGCATAGCGGGGGGACAAGAGACCCAGTACTTC
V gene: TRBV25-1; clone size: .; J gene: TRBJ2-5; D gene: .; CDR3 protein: CASSGQSGGPQETQYF; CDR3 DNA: TGTGCCAGCAGTGGGCAGTCAGGGGGGCCCCAAGAGACCCAGTACTTC
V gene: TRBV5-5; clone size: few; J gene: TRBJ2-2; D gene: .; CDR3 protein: CASSSEPGANTGELFF; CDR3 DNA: TGTGCCAGCAGCTCGGAGCCGGGAGCCAACACCGGGGAGCTGTTTTTT
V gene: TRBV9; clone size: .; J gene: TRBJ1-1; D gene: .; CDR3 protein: CASSVGWARNTEAFF; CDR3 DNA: TGTGCCAGCAGCGTAGGGTGGGCGCGGAACACTGAAGCTTTCTTT
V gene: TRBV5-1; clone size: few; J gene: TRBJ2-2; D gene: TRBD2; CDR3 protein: CASRRPGLGFTGELFF; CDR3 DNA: TGCGCCAGCAGACGTCCGGGACTAGGGTTCACCGGGGAGCTGTTTTTT
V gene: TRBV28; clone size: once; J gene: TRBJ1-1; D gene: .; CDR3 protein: CASRQAFF; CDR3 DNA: TGTGCCAGCAGGCAAGCTTTCTTT
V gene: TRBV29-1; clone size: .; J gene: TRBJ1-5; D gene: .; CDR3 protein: CSPPGGRAGSQPQHF; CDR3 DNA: TGCAGCCCTCCCGGCGGCAGGGCAGGAAGTCAGCCCCAGCATTTT
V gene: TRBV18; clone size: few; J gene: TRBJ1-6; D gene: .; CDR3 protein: CASSPPRGEDNSPLHF; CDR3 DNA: TGTGCCAGCTCACCACCGAGGGGGGAAGATAATTCACCCCTCCACTTT
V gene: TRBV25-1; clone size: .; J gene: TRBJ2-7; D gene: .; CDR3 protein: CASSRGPMEEQYF; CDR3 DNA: TGTGCCAGCAGTCGTGGCCCTATGGAGGAGCAGTACTTC
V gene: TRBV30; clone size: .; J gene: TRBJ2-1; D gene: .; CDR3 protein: CAWRLTGSSYNEQFF; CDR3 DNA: TGTGCCTGGAGGCTGACAGGTAGCTCCTACAATGAGCAGTTCTTC
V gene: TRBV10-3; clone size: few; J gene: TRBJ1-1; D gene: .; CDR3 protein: CAISESEGTEAFF; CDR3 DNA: TGTGCCATCAGTGAGTCGGAGGGAACTGAAGCTTTCTTT
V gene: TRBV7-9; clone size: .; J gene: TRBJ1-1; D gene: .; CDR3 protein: CASSFRDRRQAFF; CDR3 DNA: TGTGCCAGCAGCTTCCGGGATCGACGCCAAGCTTTCTTT
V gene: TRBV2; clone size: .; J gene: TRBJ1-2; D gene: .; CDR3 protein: CASRGGLHGYTF; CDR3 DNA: TGTGCCAGCAGAGGGGGGCTCCATGGCTACACCTTC
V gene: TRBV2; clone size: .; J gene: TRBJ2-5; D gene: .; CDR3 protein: CASSEREQETQYF; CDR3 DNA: TGTGCCAGCAGTGAACGAGAGCAAGAGACCCAGTACTTC
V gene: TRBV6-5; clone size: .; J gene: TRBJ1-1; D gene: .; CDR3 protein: CASSYPGQRASEAFF; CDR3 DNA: TGTGCCAGCAGTTACCCGGGCCAAAGGGCGTCTGAAGCTTTCTTT
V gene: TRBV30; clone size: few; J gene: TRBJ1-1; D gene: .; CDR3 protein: CAWSDSGGAEAFF; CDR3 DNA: TGTGCCTGGAGCGACTCCGGGGGTGCTGAAGCTTTCTTT
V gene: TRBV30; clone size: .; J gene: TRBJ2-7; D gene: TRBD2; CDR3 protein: CAWRVGTSGSTYEQYF; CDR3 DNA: TGTGCCTGGAGGGTAGGGACTAGCGGGTCGACCTACGAGCAGTACTTC
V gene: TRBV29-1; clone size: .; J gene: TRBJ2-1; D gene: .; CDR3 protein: CSVVVGGPSYNEQFF; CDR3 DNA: TGCAGCGTTGTAGTCGGGGGCCCCTCCTACAATGAGCAGTTCTTC
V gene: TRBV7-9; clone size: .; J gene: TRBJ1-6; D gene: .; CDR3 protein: CAGASSYNSPLHF; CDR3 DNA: TGTGCCGGAGCAAGCTCCTATAATTCACCCCTCCACTTT
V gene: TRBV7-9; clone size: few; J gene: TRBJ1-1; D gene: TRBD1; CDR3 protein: CASSKQGMNTEAFF; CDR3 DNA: TGTGCCAGCAGCAAACAGGGGATGAACACTGAAGCTTTCTTT
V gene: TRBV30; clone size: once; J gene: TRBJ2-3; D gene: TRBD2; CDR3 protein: CAWSAGLALRTDTQYF; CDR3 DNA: TGTGCCTGGAGTGCGGGACTAGCGCTACGCACAGATACGCAGTATTTT
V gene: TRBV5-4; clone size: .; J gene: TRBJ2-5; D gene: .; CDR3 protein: CASSFQETQYF; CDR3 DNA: TGTGCCAGCAGCTTCCAGGAGACCCAGTACTTC
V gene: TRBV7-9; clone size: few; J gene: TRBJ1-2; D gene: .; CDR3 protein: CASGSSRDVWLGTF; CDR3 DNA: TGTGCCAGCGGGTCGTCTAGGGACGTTTGGTTAGGCACCTTC
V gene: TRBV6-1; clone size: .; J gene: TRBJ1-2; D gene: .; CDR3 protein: CATRRALLYGYTF; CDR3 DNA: TGTGCTACACGGAGGGCCCTTCTCTATGGCTACACCTTC
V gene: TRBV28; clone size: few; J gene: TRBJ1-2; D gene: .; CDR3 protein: CASSYRSGYGYTF; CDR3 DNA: TGTGCCAGCAGTTATCGGTCGGGATATGGCTACACCTTC
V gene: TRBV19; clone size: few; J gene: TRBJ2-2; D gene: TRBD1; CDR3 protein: CASGTGPRTGELFF; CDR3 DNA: TGTGCCAGTGGGACAGGACCGAGGACCGGGGAGCTGTTTTTT
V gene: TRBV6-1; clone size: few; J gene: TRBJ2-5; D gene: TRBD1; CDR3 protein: CASSATGTAKETQYF; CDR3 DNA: TGTGCCAGCAGTGCAACGGGGACAGCAAAAGAGACCCAGTACTTC
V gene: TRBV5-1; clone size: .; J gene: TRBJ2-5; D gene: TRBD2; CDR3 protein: CASSLRTSGGETQYF; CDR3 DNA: TGCGCCAGCAGCTTGCGAACTAGCGGGGGAGAGACCCAGTACTTC
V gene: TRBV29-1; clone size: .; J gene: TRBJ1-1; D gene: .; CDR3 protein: CSVEQGYTEAFF; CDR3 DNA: TGCAGCGTTGAACAGGGTTACACTGAAGCTTTCTTT
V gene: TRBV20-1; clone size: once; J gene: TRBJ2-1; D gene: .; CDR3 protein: CSAANGLRPLF; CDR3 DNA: TGCAGTGCTGCAAACGGACTCCGGCCCCTCTTC
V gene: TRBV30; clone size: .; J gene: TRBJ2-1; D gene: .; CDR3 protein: CAWSPRETEQFF; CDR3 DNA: TGTGCCTGGAGTCCCCGTGAGACTGAGCAGTTCTTC
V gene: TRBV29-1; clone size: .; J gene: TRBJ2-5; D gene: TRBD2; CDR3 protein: CSVAQGGETQYF; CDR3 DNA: TGCAGCGTTGCCCAGGGAGGGGAGACCCAGTACTTC
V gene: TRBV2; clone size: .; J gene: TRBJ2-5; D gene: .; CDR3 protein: CASSNREETQYF; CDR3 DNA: TGTGCCAGCAGTAACAGGGAAGAGACCCAGTACTTC
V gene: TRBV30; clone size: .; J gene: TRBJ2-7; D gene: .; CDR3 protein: CAWSVRVEQYF; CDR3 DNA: TGTGCCTGGAGTGTACGCGTCGAGCAGTACTTC
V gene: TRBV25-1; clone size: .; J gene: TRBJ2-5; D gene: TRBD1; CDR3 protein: CASSETGALETQYF; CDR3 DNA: TGTGCCAGCAGTGAAACAGGGGCTCTAGAGACCCAGTACTTC
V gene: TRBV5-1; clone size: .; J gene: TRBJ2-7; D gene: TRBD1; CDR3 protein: CASSPMGQGGGEQYF; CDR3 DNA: TGCGCCAGCAGCCCTATGGGACAGGGTGGCGGCGAGCAGTACTTC
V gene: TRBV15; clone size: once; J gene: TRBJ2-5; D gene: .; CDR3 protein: CATSRDLETQYF; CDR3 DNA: TGTGCCACCAGCAGAGATCTAGAGACCCAGTACTTC
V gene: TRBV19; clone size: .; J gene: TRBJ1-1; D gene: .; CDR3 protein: CASSIDTEAFF; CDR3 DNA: TGTGCCAGTAGTATTGACACTGAAGCTTTCTTT
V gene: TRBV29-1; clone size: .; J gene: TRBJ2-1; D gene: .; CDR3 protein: CSVASSSYNEQFF; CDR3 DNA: TGCAGCGTTGCGAGCAGCTCCTACAATGAGCAGTTCTTC